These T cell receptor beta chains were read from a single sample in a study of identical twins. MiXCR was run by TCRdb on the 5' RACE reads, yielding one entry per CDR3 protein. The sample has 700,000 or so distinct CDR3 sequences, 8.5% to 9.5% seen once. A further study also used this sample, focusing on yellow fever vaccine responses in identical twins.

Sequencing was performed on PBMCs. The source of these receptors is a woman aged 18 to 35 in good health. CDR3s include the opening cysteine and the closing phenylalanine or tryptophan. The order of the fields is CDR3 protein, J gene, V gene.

CDR3 protein: CASSQGDRNSPLHF; J gene: TRBJ1-6; V gene: TRBV4-2
CDR3 protein: CASSLGDGRAWSYEQFF; J gene: TRBJ2-1; V gene: TRBV7-6
CDR3 protein: CASSLIRGGNTEAFF; J gene: TRBJ1-1; V gene: TRBV28
CDR3 protein: CASSRTGWELFF; J gene: TRBJ2-2; V gene: TRBV5-6
CDR3 protein: CATGGRKNEQYF; J gene: TRBJ2-7; V gene: TRBV3-1
CDR3 protein: CASRRTGESFIQYF; J gene: TRBJ2-4; V gene: TRBV13
CDR3 protein: CASSQEGAAGFSYEQYF; J gene: TRBJ2-7; V gene: TRBV4-3
CDR3 protein: CASSQEDRNEKLFF; J gene: TRBJ1-4; V gene: TRBV3-1
CDR3 protein: CASSQESRSTSYEQYF; J gene: TRBJ2-7; V gene: TRBV4-3
CDR3 protein: CSALLVNEQFF; J gene: TRBJ2-1; V gene: TRBV20-1
CDR3 protein: CASSGRTGGVTDTQYF; J gene: TRBJ2-3; V gene: TRBV9
CDR3 protein: CASSTSGGLQETQYF; J gene: TRBJ2-5; V gene: TRBV7-9
CDR3 protein: CASSHQWRGKIDEQYF; J gene: TRBJ2-7; V gene: TRBV3-1
CDR3 protein: CSARSNLYQPQHF; J gene: TRBJ1-5; V gene: TRBV20-1
CDR3 protein: CASSSKDLGDTQYF; J gene: TRBJ2-3; V gene: TRBV12-3/TRBV12-4
CDR3 protein: CSASPGLAGGEQYF; J gene: TRBJ2-7; V gene: TRBV20-1
CDR3 protein: CASTLLAGSQETQYF; J gene: TRBJ2-5; V gene: TRBV12-3/TRBV12-4
CDR3 protein: CASRWTGWNTEAFF; J gene: TRBJ1-1; V gene: TRBV27
CDR3 protein: CASSSGGLAGYNEQFF; J gene: TRBJ2-1; V gene: TRBV28
CDR3 protein: CSAQPSLLAGARYEQYF; J gene: TRBJ2-7; V gene: TRBV20-1
CDR3 protein: CASSPGQERIRDTQYF; J gene: TRBJ2-3; V gene: TRBV18
CDR3 protein: CASGRDRGIKTQYF; J gene: TRBJ2-5; V gene: TRBV25-1
CDR3 protein: CASGLGRGQSGPHFNGYF; J gene: TRBJ2-3; V gene: TRBV12-5
CDR3 protein: CAIGQGALYNEQFF; J gene: TRBJ2-1; V gene: TRBV5-5
CDR3 protein: CASSLWGGGSYNEQFF; J gene: TRBJ2-1; V gene: TRBV27
CDR3 protein: CASSQVGRETQYF; J gene: TRBJ2-5; V gene: TRBV14
CDR3 protein: CASSTGGGTGPQETQYF; J gene: TRBJ2-5; V gene: TRBV21-1
CDR3 protein: CASSLISAGGIGELFF; J gene: TRBJ2-2; V gene: TRBV7-3
CDR3 protein: CASSHRHRGGRDTGELFF; J gene: TRBJ2-2; V gene: TRBV3-1
CDR3 protein: CASTEGGEQFF; J gene: TRBJ2-1; V gene: TRBV12-3/TRBV12-4
CDR3 protein: CASSEGGASGKETQYF; J gene: TRBJ2-5; V gene: TRBV6-4
CDR3 protein: CSAPDPGGQDTQYF; J gene: TRBJ2-3; V gene: TRBV20-1
CDR3 protein: CASSPGGAPLGELFF; J gene: TRBJ2-2; V gene: TRBV28
CDR3 protein: CASSRLWGLDLDEQFF; J gene: TRBJ2-1; V gene: TRBV11-2
CDR3 protein: CASSLLARHTQYF; J gene: TRBJ2-3; V gene: TRBV28
CDR3 protein: CSVVSGMNTQYF; J gene: TRBJ2-3; V gene: TRBV29-1
CDR3 protein: CASSPDMVDTQYF; J gene: TRBJ2-3; V gene: TRBV7-2
CDR3 protein: CSGRPPGYNEQFF; J gene: TRBJ2-1; V gene: TRBV29-1
CDR3 protein: CASSLSASGRGYNEQFF; J gene: TRBJ2-1; V gene: TRBV12-3/TRBV12-4
CDR3 protein: CASSYLAVTYEQYF; J gene: TRBJ2-7; V gene: TRBV28
CDR3 protein: CASSATGHINEKLFF; J gene: TRBJ1-4; V gene: TRBV25-1
CDR3 protein: CASSPTYYEQYF; J gene: TRBJ2-7; V gene: TRBV7-9
CDR3 protein: CSVEDPGKGYEQYF; J gene: TRBJ2-7; V gene: TRBV29-1
CDR3 protein: CASSRRTTQTHEQYF; J gene: TRBJ2-7; V gene: TRBV6-1